What follows is one TCR beta chain and its context. Methods used by the authors: Amplifying reference gene primers gave estimates of nucleated cell counts. The protocol was immunoSEQ multiplex PCR, while the TCRdb copy is restricted to in-frame clones and leaves out a portion. The V and J calls and clone size were taken over from that table, and D and trimming were inferred from the DNA. This table has a few hundred thousand clones, roughly 82% appearing once. These data originate in a study of blood T cell repertoires in COVID-19. Background on the study: Both acute and convalescent COVID-19 samples were obtained from the United States, Italy and Spain. Sources were T cells, B-cell-depleted T cells, or PBMCs; the material itself was cDNA or gDNA.

V lost 3 bases to trimming and J lost 7 bases, with 12 bases between them. CDR1 LNHDA and CDR2 SQIVND come from the germline V gene (reference sequence). This CDR3 is built from 13 residues. Sequencing input: peripheral blood. V gene TRBV19 combines with J gene TRBJ1-2, with D possibly being TRBD1 (6 bases). The TCR sequence derives from an elderly man with acute or convalescent COVID-19. Written as DNA, the CDR3 is TGTGCCAGTAGTATCGGCAGGGGCCGTGGCTACACCTTC. It yields the protein CASSIGRGRGYTF.